This TCR beta chain came from a study of cytomegalovirus exposure and HLA in healthy donors. The PCR employed 60 Vbeta primers together with 13 Jbeta primers. Data came from immunoSEQ multiplex PCR; TCRdb stores just in-frame clones and leaves some out. The repertoire holds 150,000 to 170,000 clones, with over 70% as singletons. With respect to this clone: The antigen is unknown.

The germline V and J ends were trimmed by 5 bases and 8 bases, with 18 bases remaining between them. Per the germline V gene, CDR1 is SGHDN and CDR2 is FVKESK. The CDR3 has 15 residues. Regarding the study as a whole: In vitro checks showed that three CMV-associated chains really do target CMV antigens. Common viral pathogens (according to a later analysis) appeared linked to several of the most significant clusters.

The clonotype comes from a man aged 25 to 40 in good health and CMV-seropositive. The rearrangement joins TRBV14 to TRBJ1-4; D ambiguous. Sequencing was done on a sample of PBMCs. CDR3 region: CASSFDRVDPEKLFF. The CDR3 nucleotides read TGTGCCAGCAGCTTCGACCGGGTCGACCCCGAAAAACTGTTTTTT.